This TCR beta chain came from a study of vaccination and CD4 T cells after COVID-19. Sequence data for DNA of cultured CD4+ T cells were generated by the Oncomine TCR Beta short-read assay. MiXCR, run by TCRdb on the PCR reads, gives a single entry per CDR3 protein. This sample carries roughly 18,000 distinct CDR3 sequences, under 65% of them seen once, and the ten largest clones take 21%. V lost 1 base and J lost 6, with 13 bases in between. Germline V lookup: CDR1 MNHNS, CDR2 SASEGT. The CDR3 contains 15 residues. Described time point: late sampling 161 to 241 days after vaccination in a few convalescent patients. Treatment reported: roughly ten-day PBMC culture with coronavirus spike peptide pools or control peptides (ViraFEST assay). This clonotype was detected a few times. No antigen is known for it.

The chain uses TRBV6-1 and TRBJ1-5, with D tentatively TRBD1 (6 bases). The sequencing used CD4+ T cells from blood, cultured in vitro, collected about 7 months after SARS-CoV-2 vaccination. The source of this sequence is a human donor who had recovered from COVID-19. CDR3 in amino acids: CASSEVPGAGQPQHF. CDR3 bases: TGTGCCAGCAGTGAAGTTCCAGGGGCGGGTCAGCCCCAGCATTTT.